This T cell receptor beta chain is drawn from a study of OX40 agonist ivuxolimab in advanced cancers. Background on the study: All patients had ivuxolimab intravenously every 2 weeks at 0.01 to 10 mg/kg.

Sequencing used immunoSEQ multiplex PCR; TCRdb keeps in-frame clones, though not all of them. The table lists about 100,000 clones, around 96% of them singletons. Germline CDR1 reads ENHRY; CDR2 reads SYGVKD. The V gene lost 4 bases and the J gene lost 0 bases, with 18 bases spanning the gap. The CDR3 covers 18 residues. The genes are TRBV10-3 and TRBJ2-2; D tentatively reads TRBD1 or TRBD2 (5 bases each). This sequence originates from an adult with an advanced solid tumor such as melanoma, head and neck, liver or kidney cancer. Sequences were derived from CD4+ or CD8+ T cells sorted from blood, sampled in a trial of the OX40 agonist ivuxolimab. This CDR3 is CAISAGSGTPANTGELFF. In nucleotides, the CDR3 is TGTGCCATCAGTGCCGGGTCAGGGACCCCCGCGAACACCGGGGAGCTGTTTTTT.